This TCR beta chain was captured by sequencing in a study of shared clonotypes between healthy human individuals. Study-wide context: The study used three CD4 naive, three CD4 memory, two CD8 naive and one CD8 memory plate per donor. Study results and limitations: The represented genetic and exposure-history diversity was limited by the small number of donors. Sorted-subset sequencing, rarefaction showed, was incomplete despite large depth.

Regarding this clone: The antigen is undetermined.

V was shortened by 5 bases and J by 3 bases, with 13 bases between the two germline ends. In germline, CDR1 is MNHEY, CDR2 SMNVEV (reference sequence). The CDR3 spans 14 residues. Clones were sequenced by immunoSEQ multiplex PCR, and TCRdb holds only the in-frame ones, with some missing. This table has approximately 95,000 clones, about two thirds appearing once. Nashville, Tennessee was home to all donors, each a Caucasian adult. The sequence derives from a man aged 25 to 45 in good health. The chain employs TRBV27 and TRBJ1-1; a weak D match, TRBD1 (6 bases). Sequenced material: memory CD8+ T cells sorted from blood. Documented subset: CD45RO+ cells pooled with CCR7-negative TemRA cells. CDR3 coding DNA: TGTGCCAGCAGTCCACCCGACAGGCACACTGAAGCTTTCTTT. It specifies CASSPPDRHTEAFF.